This TCR beta chain was sequenced during a study of blood T cells in healthy people across ages (dated by TCRdb to the mid-2010s). At the level of the whole study: In model experiments, roughly one uniquely barcoded TCR beta cDNA molecule per two T cells was captured by template switching. Using deep sequencing normalized with unique cDNA molecular identifiers, the study measured how TCR beta repertoire diversity changes with age. The donors were divided into four age groups: young (average about 16 years), middle-aged (almost 40), aged (approximately 59) and long-lived (around 87). For two donors (one aged 18 to 30 and one aged 80 or older), the study analyzed two additional independent replicas of 1 million unique cDNA reads from the same blood draw. What the study reported, not specific to this receptor: The CMV infection status of donors was not known, potentially confounding age-related changes in expanded clonotypes. As age increased, observed TCR beta diversity per million T cells dropped in a roughly linear way, and a significant reduction was already evident by age approximately 40. Estimates of total diversity based on one million sequenced T cells were considered lower bounds and underestimates. Bulk unsorted PBMC profiling prevented conclusive comparison of naive and antigen-experienced compartments. Observed TCR beta diversity correlated strongly with the percentage of naive T cells measured by flow cytometry. The long-lived group showed more naive CD4+ T cells, fewer expanded clones and increased TCR diversity than the aged group, suggesting age selection.

Receptors were amplified or captured by 5' RACE. TCRdb lists the instrument as Illumina HiSeq 2500. A second PCR of roughly 6 to 11 cycles was run with a J-beta primer mix and a sample-barcoded 5' primer. Each TCR beta cDNA molecule received a unique molecular identifier from a template-switch 5' adaptor carrying 12 random nucleotides. Each sample yielded at least 3 million CDR3-containing paired-end reads. First-strand cDNA was synthesized from all RNA with the Mint cDNA synthesis kit, primed by a TRBC-specific oligonucleotide. Following uracil-DNA glycosylase treatment, all cDNA underwent a first 18-cycle PCR with the universal primers M1SS and BC2_uni_R. As for the original processing: Normalization of each sample was performed by random selection of 1 million high-quality reads, each carrying a distinct molecular identifier. Reads with shared molecular identifiers were discarded instead of being binned into consensus sequences. CDR3 identification, clonotype clustering and error correction used MiTCR with a Q25 quality threshold and the strictest error-elimination algorithm. A nonparametric unseen species model with Euler transformation was used to estimate a lower bound on total TCR beta diversity. TCRdb cleaned the public reads at Q25 with fastp, built clones with MiXCR and kept in-frame beta chains. Entries are consolidated by CDR3 protein sequence, retaining the most common genes and DNA. The V and J calls were not made by the authors but by TCRdb's processing. The sample table contains over 500,000 distinct CDR3 sequences; only one count was recorded for about 27% of them. The ten largest make up approximately 3.6% of the sample.

The CDR3 goes from the cysteine to the phenylalanine over 20 residues. Only the CDR3 portion is preserved as DNA: 60 bases, with reading frame beginning at the first base. Sequences ENHRY (CDR1) and SYGVKD (CDR2) are obtained from the germline V gene. At the junction V is shortened by 6 bases and J by 5 bases; bases outside the gene matches: 23. The donors were around 39 Caucasian individuals from Russia, aged roughly 6 to 90 years, who were systemically healthy. Around 10 milliliters of peripheral blood were collected from each donor into EDTA-treated Vacutainer tubes. Ficoll-Paque density-gradient centrifugation was used to isolate PBMCs, with at least 7 million per sample. Total RNA, at least 6 micrograms per sample, was extracted from PBMCs with Trizol reagent. For every donor, an aliquot of PBMCs went through flow cytometry to measure the percentages of naive CD45RAhigh/CD27high T cells. Turning to this clonotype: Its recognized antigen is unknown. Within one base of it there is no much larger clone, and no base qualities were kept.

The sample was also linked to a second study, of T cells of mothers and their children. Drawing on the second study: Donors were nine systemically healthy Caucasian individuals: three mothers and their six children. cDNA synthesis used all of the extracted RNA, with roughly 1.5 ug of RNA in each 15 ul reaction. In the second PCR, the M1S primer added sample barcodes and 2-4 random nucleotides. Over 10 million TCR beta CDR3 reads came from each mother, compared with some 3 million reads from each child. Thymic selection shapes the output of TCR recombination in a similar way in related and unrelated pairs, and inherited differences have a minor effect. Normalized repertoire overlap in related mother-child pairs was always slightly higher than in unrelated mother-child pairs, but the difference was never significant. Persistent microchimeric T cell clones were not detected, at a sensitivity of 95 to 100 clones per million clonotypes. In the study, deep NGS was used to compare the TCR beta repertoires of mothers and children, and features distinguishing related mother-child pairs from unrelated individuals were sought. On average, the children were approximately 11 +/- 4 years old, while the mothers were approximately 41 +/- 4 years old. After adapter ligation with NEBNext reagents, the libraries were sequenced on Illumina HiSeq 2000 with 100+100 nt paired-end reads. Mother and child libraries were prepared a month apart and sequenced in separate runs to prevent cross-contamination. For each donor, somewhere between about 450,000 and 2,200,000 distinct TCR beta clonotypes were identified. Naive TCR beta clonotypes were estimated from low-frequency clonotypes matched to each donor's FACS-determined naive share, without sorting.

Sequencing was carried out using blood. This receptor chain uses TRBV10-3 and TRBJ2-3; 10 nucleotides in the junction match TRBD2. The clonotype was recovered from a boy aged 2 to 10 in good health. This receptor carries the CDR3 CAIRDDQYGPSGSGVDTQYF. In nucleotide form, the sequence is TGTGCCATCAGGGACGACCAATACGGGCCTAGCGGGAGTGGTGTAGATACGCAGTATTTT.